These 15 T cell receptor beta chains were sequenced from one sample in a study of T-cell memory formation after mild COVID-19 (dated by TCRdb to 2020 to 2023). Library preparation employed 5' RACE. The sequencer was an Illumina NovaSeq 6000. The public reads were reprocessed in TCRdb via fastp at Q25 and MiXCR, keeping in-frame beta chains. Rows with a matching CDR3 protein are joined into one entry that keeps the most common DNA and genes. The sample table holds 200,000 to 300,000 distinct CDR3 sequences, of which over 9% were seen once. Jointly, the top ten make up around a fifth of the sample. Material: PBMCs or a T cell subset sorted from them (not recorded which). All receptors come from a man aged 18 to 30 who had mild COVID-19 (a few samples of this study predate the infection). The sample titles of this study are shuffled in the database, so cell type and time point are left out; the donor was told from shared clones.

The chain links TRBV7-2 to TRBJ2-5; 11 bases agree with TRBD2. Germline values: CDR1 SGHTA, CDR2 FQGNSA. Losses at the gene ends were 3 bases for V and 2 bases for J; bases not matched to a gene: 5. This CDR3 contains 16 residues. In DNA, the CDR3 is TGTGCCAGCAGCTTCACCAGACTAGCGGGGCAAGAGACCCAGTACTTC. It specifies CASSFTRLAGQETQYF.

This clonotype was counted at least ten times. This chain links TRBV5-1 with TRBJ2-6; D not resolved. The CDR3 runs to 15 residues. V was cut by 1 base and J by 0 bases, with 5 bases left in between. CDR1 and CDR2 (germline): SGHRS, YFSETQ. This CDR3 reads CASSLTNSGANVLTF. CDR3 DNA: TGCGCCAGCAGCTTGACTAACTCTGGGGCCAACGTCCTGACTTTC.

This chain links TRBV2 with TRBJ2-1, with D tentatively TRBD1 (6 bases). Germline V gene lookup returns CDR1 SNHLY and CDR2 FYNNEI. Between the trimmed V and J ends, which lost 4 bases and 9 bases, there was a span of 10 bases. The CDR3 runs to 12 residues. CDR3 DNA sequence: TGTGCCAGCAGTGCACAGGGTGGTGAGCAGTTCTTC. The encoded protein is CASSAQGGEQFF.

This chain connects TRBV4-3 to TRBJ2-7; D remains unclear. V was clipped by 0 bases and J by 3 bases, with 9 bases between them. There are 14 residues in the CDR3. CDR1 is LGHNA and CDR2 is YSLEER in the germline V gene. The CDR3 nucleotides are TGCGCCAGCAGCCAAGACCCCACGGGCTACGAGCAGTACTTC. Residues: CASSQDPTGYEQYF.

The chain uses TRBV9 and TRBJ2-3; 8 bases line up with TRBD2. The CDR3 contains 15 residues. The germline V gene has CDR1 SGDLS and CDR2 YYNGEE. J was trimmed by 4 bases and V by 3 bases; bases with no gene match: 7. CDR3 coding DNA: TGTGCCAGCAGCGCCCGGGGGGGCCTTTCAGATACGCAGTATTTT. Amino acids: CASSARGGLSDTQYF.

This clonotype has more than one count but fewer than ten. The genes are TRBV7-9 and TRBJ2-5; tentatively, D is TRBD1 (6 bases). Germline V gene data show CDR1 as SEHNR and CDR2 as FQNEAQ (reference sequence). V lost 5 bases and J 1 base, leaving 14 bases between the germline ends. The CDR3 runs 15 residues. The CDR3 loop reads CASSGRSQGQETQYF. The CDR3 DNA reads TGTGCCAGCAGCGGACGATCACAGGGCCAAGAGACCCAGTACTTC. Full variable domain (remainder filled in from reference TRBV7-9 and TRBJ2-5): DTGVSQNPRHKITKRGQNVTFRCDPISEHNRLYWYRQTLGQGPEFLTYFQNEAQLEKSRLLSDRFSAERPKGSFSTLEIQRTEQGDSAMYLCASSGRSQGQETQYFGPGTRLLVL.

The V call is TRBV2, the J call TRBJ2-7; D is unresolved. The germline CDR1 and CDR2 sequences are SNHLY and FYNNEI. This CDR3 spans 13 amino acids. Between the trimmed V and J ends, which lost 8 bases and 3 bases, there was a span of 14 bases. The CDR3 DNA follows: TGTGCCAGCTGCCGCCTGGGGTACTACGAGCAGTACGTC. This encodes CASCRLGYYEQYV.

There are a few counts of this clonotype. This rearrangement joins TRBV2 to TRBJ1-3, with D possibly TRBD1 on 6 matching bases. The germline V gene has CDR1 SNHLY and CDR2 FYNNEI. CDR3 length: 13 residues. V gave up 8 bases and J gave up 2 bases, with 10 bases separating them. CDR3 amino acids: CASHRETGNTIYF. The DNA for the CDR3 is TGTGCCAGCCACAGGGAAACTGGAAACACCATATATTTT.

This clonotype was observed a handful of times. J is TRBJ2-5 and V is TRBV7-6, with TRBD2 matching 16 bases. The CDR3 extends over 16 amino acids. Trimming cost V 6 bases and J 2 bases; bases outside gene matches: 3. In germline, CDR1 is SGHVS, CDR2 FNYEAQ. The DNA for the CDR3 is TGTGCCAGCAGACCGGGACTAGCGGGGGGGCAAGAGACCCAGTACTTC. It codes for CASRPGLAGGQETQYF.

This clonotype was seen a few times. The chain carries TRBV5-1 and TRBJ1-2, with D maybe TRBD1 (6 bases). This CDR3 contains 12 residues. The V gene lost 4 bases and the J gene lost 8 bases, with 12 bases spanning the gap. Germline-derived CDR1 and CDR2 are SGHRS and YFSETQ. The CDR3 sequence is CASSPQGHGYTF. The CDR3 coding sequence is TGCGCCAGCAGCCCACAGGGACACGGCTACACCTTC. Full variable domain (outside the CDR3, taken from reference TRBV5-1 and TRBJ1-2): KAGVTQTPRYLIKTRGQQVTLSCSPISGHRSVSWYQQTPGQGLQFLFEYFSETQRNKGNFPGRFSGRQFSNSRSEMNVSTLELGDSALYLCASSPQGHGYTFGSGTRLTVV.

The chain carries TRBV7-6 and TRBJ1-4, with D tentatively TRBD1 (6 bases). Trimming cost V 4 bases and J 7 bases, with 13 bases left between them. The CDR3 loop spans 14 amino acids. Germline CDR1 SGHVS, CDR2 FNYEAQ. In DNA, the CDR3 is TGTGCCAGCAGCTATACAGGGAATGGTGAAAAACTGTTTTTT. Translated: CASSYTGNGEKLFF.

The table lists this clonotype with many counts. The CDR3 DNA follows: TGTGCCACACAGGGACCCAGGACTGAAGCTTTCTTT. Translating it yields CATQGPRTEAFF. The chain recombines TRBV7-2 with TRBJ1-1; the D gene is possibly TRBD1 (6 bases). V was clipped by 10 bases and J by 5 bases, with 14 bases between them. Germline V gene lookup returns CDR1 SGHTA and CDR2 FQGNSA. CDR3 size: 12 residues.

This clonotype was seen only a few times. V and J are TRBV4-1 and TRBJ1-5; a possible D gene is TRBD1 (5 bases). The CDR3 extends over 17 amino acids. Trimming stripped 2 bases from V and 3 bases from J, with 17 bases between. Germline V CDR1 and CDR2: MGHRA, YSYEKL. CDR3 DNA: TGCGCCAGCAGCCAACCACCAACGGGGGGTATCAATCAGCCCCAGCATTTT. Its protein product is CASSQPPTGGINQPQHF.

The chain couples TRBV7-2 to TRBJ1-4, with 10 bases aligning to TRBD1. In germline, CDR1 is SGHTA, CDR2 FQGNSA. With 1 base clipped from V and 8 bases from J, the junction kept 4 bases outside the gene matches. The CDR3 length is 15 residues. This CDR3 is CASSLGGTGAEKLFF. As DNA, the CDR3 is TGTGCCAGCAGCTTAGGCGGGACAGGGGCCGAAAAACTGTTTTTT.

This clonotype was detected a few times. The J gene is TRBJ1-5, the V gene TRBV4-1; maybe TRBD1 (5 bases). Germline assignment: CDR1 MGHRA and CDR2 YSYEKL. Trimming pared 0 bases from V and 1 base from J, leaving 13 bases between. CDR3 length: 17 amino acids. The chain's CDR3 is CASSQEGGAGSNQPQHF. CDR3 nucleotides: TGCGCCAGCAGCCAAGAGGGAGGGGCTGGAAGCAATCAGCCCCAGCATTTT.